This entry lists 4 T cell receptor beta chains sequenced from one sample in a study of shared clonotypes between healthy human individuals. Naive CD8 isolation took CD45RO-negative cells positively selected for CCR7 and excluded terminally differentiated effector memory CD45RA+ cells. Here immunoSEQ multiplex PCR was the method, and the copy in TCRdb shows in-frame clones only, minus some. This sample yields around 550,000 clones, of which approximately 95% are seen a single time; around 0.11% belongs to the top ten. The sequenced material came from naive CD8+ T cells sorted from blood. All receptors derive from a woman under 40 in good health.

This clone appeared a single time. The gene calls are TRBV15 and TRBJ2-1; no clear D gene. CDR3 length: 12 amino acids. Trimming took 8 bases from V and 6 from J, leaving 11 bases between them. Germline V gives CDR1 LNHNV, CDR2 YYDKDF (reference sequence). CDR3 sequence reads: CATSGPRNEQFF. The DNA of the CDR3 is TGTGCCACCTCCGGCCCCCGCAATGAGCAGTTCTTC.

The V and J genes are TRBV7-8 and TRBJ2-7; a possible D gene is TRBD2 (5 bases). V shed 3 bases and J shed 0 bases, with 15 bases lying between them. In germline, CDR1 is SGHVS, CDR2 FQNEAQ. This CDR3 region has 16 residues. The CDR3 region has the DNA TGTGCCAGCAGCTTCCCACTACGGAGGAGCTCCTACGAGCAGTACTTC. Its protein is CASSFPLRRSSYEQYF.

The CDR3 DNA is TGTGCCAGCAGCGCCGGGACAAATGGCTACAATGAGCAGTTCTTC. Protein: CASSAGTNGYNEQFF. The V call is TRBV27, the J call TRBJ2-1, with D perhaps TRBD1 (6 bases). Trimming took off 6 bases at V and 3 bases at J, with 15 bases between the two ends. Germline CDR1 and CDR2: MNHEY and SMNVEV (reference sequence). This CDR3 is built from 15 residues.

The chain links TRBV7-2 to TRBJ1-2; the D is unclear. Trimming left V 3 bases short and J 1 base short, with 21 bases between. Germline loops: CDR1 SGHTA, CDR2 FQGNSA. This CDR3 has 18 residues. CDR3 in amino acids: CASSFYFSGSRVNYGYTF. For the CDR3, the DNA is TGTGCCAGCAGCTTTTATTTTTCGGGGAGTAGGGTTAACTATGGCTACACCTTC.